The 14 T cell receptor beta chains given below trace back to one sample, sequenced in a study of cytomegalovirus exposure and HLA in healthy donors. The PCR ran on 60 Vbeta and 13 Jbeta primers. Measured with immunoSEQ multiplex PCR; TCRdb has only the in-frame clones, and not every one. The sample has about 160,000 clones, approximately 80% seen once. The specimen was PBMCs. The receptors stem from a male donor in good health and CMV-seropositive.

The chain combines TRBV19 with TRBJ2-2, with D perhaps TRBD1 (5 bases). The germline V and J ends were trimmed by 10 bases and 2 bases, with 14 bases remaining between them. CDR3 length: 14 residues. CDR1 is LNHDA and CDR2 is SQIVND in the germline V gene (reference sequence). This chain's CDR3 is CATSGHRNTGELFF. As DNA, the CDR3 is TGTGCCACCTCAGGACACCGAAACACCGGGGAGCTGTTTTTT.

This chain uses TRBV9 with TRBJ1-4; D gene uncertain. The CDR3 is made up of 14 amino acids. From germline, CDR1 is SGDLS and CDR2 YYNGEE. The V and J ends lost 4 bases and 8 bases respectively, with 15 bases between them. As DNA, the CDR3 is TGTGCCAGCAGCCCCTCCAGGTTCAGGGAAAAACTGTTTTTT. The encoded protein is CASSPSRFREKLFF.

V and J are TRBV18 and TRBJ1-1, with TRBD1 matching 9 bases. With V trimmed by 3 bases and J by 6 bases, 11 bases remained unmatched. The CDR3 totals 16 residues. CDR1 and CDR2 (germline): KGHSH, LQKENI. CDR3 protein: CASSPISRDRDPEAFF. Written as DNA, the CDR3 is TGTGCCAGCTCACCGATTAGCCGGGACAGGGACCCTGAAGCTTTCTTT.

This clone was found a few times. The chain combines TRBV19 with TRBJ2-7; TRBD1 aligns across 7 bases. Germline V gives CDR1 LNHDA, CDR2 SQIVND (reference sequence). The length of the CDR3 is 12 residues. The junction had 4 bases not matched to a gene; V was cut back by 6 bases and J by 5 bases. The CDR3 spells CASRDRAHEQYF. CDR3 nucleotide sequence: TGTGCCAGTAGAGACAGGGCCCACGAGCAGTACTTC.

This clone was counted once. This CDR3 reads CASRDRDTKSPLYSPLHF. CDR3 in DNA: TGCGCCAGCAGGGACCGGGACACCAAATCGCCCCTGTATTCACCCCTCCACTTT. This chain joins TRBV4-1 and TRBJ1-6; possible D gene TRBD1, 6 bases. The CDR3 extends over 18 amino acids. V was clipped by 6 bases and J by 8 bases, with 26 bases between them. Germline V gene lookup returns CDR1 MGHRA and CDR2 YSYEKL.

To note about this clone: Other nucleotide sequences from this sample produce the same CDR3. V and J are TRBV10-3 and TRBJ2-5; possibly TRBD1 for D (8 bases). Trimming removed 0 bases from V and 5 bases from J, with 16 bases in between. Germline assignment: CDR1 ENHRY and CDR2 SYGVKD. CDR3 length: 16 residues. The chain's CDR3 is CAISESSSQGGETQYF. The CDR3 nucleotides read TGTGCCATCAGTGAGTCGTCTTCACAGGGGGGGGAGACCCAGTACTTC.

The gene calls are TRBV4-1 and TRBJ2-2; D possibly corresponds to TRBD1 (6 bases). The length of the CDR3 is 18 residues. Germline V CDR1 and CDR2: MGHRA, YSYEKL. V was clipped by 4 bases and J by 1 base, with 19 bases between them. CDR3: CASSRESPDSENTGELFF. For the CDR3, the DNA is TGCGCCAGCAGCCGCGAATCACCGGACAGCGAGAACACCGGGGAGCTGTTTTTT.

This chain connects TRBV28 to TRBJ2-7; 11 bases are a match to TRBD2. Germline CDR1 and CDR2: MDHEN and SYDVKM. Trimming took 3 bases from V and 2 from J; bases not matched to a gene: 3. The CDR3 length is 15 residues. DNA for the CDR3: TGTGCCAGCAGTTTTGGGACTAGCGGACCCTACGAGCAGTACTTC. This encodes CASSFGTSGPYEQYF.

The chain joins TRBV5-3 to TRBJ2-7; D perhaps matches TRBD2 (5 bases). TRBV5-3 is an open reading frame, and its role is uncertain. The CDR3 sequence is 11 residues long. Between the trimmed V and J ends, which lost 4 bases and 5 bases, there was a span of 7 bases. CDR3 coding DNA: TGTGCCAGAAGCCCTAGCCACGAGCAGTACTTC. It specifies CARSPSHEQYF.

The rearrangement links TRBV5-1 to TRBJ2-7, with D possibly matching TRBD2 (7 bases). There are 18 residues in the CDR3. Trimming left V 3 bases short and J 4 bases short, with 26 bases between. Germline V gene sequence: CDR1 SGHRS, CDR2 YFSETQ. This chain's CDR3 is CASSSGVITGRGSYEQYF. The CDR3 nucleotides read TGCGCCAGCAGCTCCGGAGTCATAACAGGGAGGGGTTCTTACGAGCAGTACTTC.

This clone was counted once. The V and J genes are TRBV2 and TRBJ1-1; a weak D match, TRBD1 (5 bases). The CDR3 has 13 amino acids. Per the germline V gene, CDR1 is SNHLY and CDR2 is FYNNEI. V lost 10 bases and J 6 bases, leaving 18 bases between the germline ends. This CDR3 is CANSDWGDAEAFF. The CDR3 coding sequence is TGTGCCAACTCGGACTGGGGGGACGCTGAAGCTTTCTTT.

This clone was seen a single time. The chain recombines TRBV6-1 with TRBJ2-7; 7 bases align to TRBD1. From germline, CDR1 is MNHNS and CDR2 SASEGT. The J segment lost 0 bases and the V segment lost 5 bases, leaving 7 bases of the junction unmatched. The CDR3 spans 15 residues. As DNA, the CDR3 is TGTGCCAGCAGTTCGTCAGGGGGTCTCTCCTACGAGCAGTACTTC. Translating gives CASSSSGGLSYEQYF.

This clone was recorded only once. The CDR3 region has the DNA TGTGCCAGCAGGACTGGGGGGGCCTACGAGCAGTACTTC. As protein: CASRTGGAYEQYF. The V gene is TRBV6-5, the J gene TRBJ2-7; 7 bases match TRBD2. The junction had 4 bases not matched to a gene; V was cut back by 6 bases and J by 2 bases. The CDR3 runs 13 residues. CDR1 is MNHEY and CDR2 is SVGAGI in the germline V gene.

V and J are TRBV28 and TRBJ1-5; D not resolved. Germline CDR1 MDHEN, CDR2 SYDVKM. The CDR3 has 13 residues. V dropped 7 bases and J dropped 5 bases, with 12 bases sitting between them. DNA for the CDR3: TGTGCCAGCATGGAGGGCTCTGATCAGCCCCAGCATTTT. Encoded protein: CASMEGSDQPQHF.